This entry lists 3 T cell receptor beta chains sequenced from one sample in a study of T-cell memory formation after mild COVID-19. TCRdb itself ran the 5' RACE reads through MiXCR, one entry per CDR3 protein. In the table there are fewer than 250,000 distinct CDR3 sequences, approximately 15% of which are singletons. Sequenced input: PBMCs or a T cell subset sorted from them (not recorded which). Receptor source: an adult woman who had mild COVID-19 (a few samples of this study predate the infection). Cell type and time point are not known.

This clonotype came up a few times. The chain couples TRBV4-1 to TRBJ2-1; perhaps TRBD2 as D (6 bases). With 3 bases removed from V and 0 bases from J, the gap between germline ends came to 18 bases. Germline CDR1 and CDR2: MGHRA and YSYEKL. There are 18 residues in the CDR3. CDR3 nucleotide sequence: TGCGCCAGCAGCCACCCCTCTATGGGGGGTAGCTCCTACAATGAGCAGTTCTTC. Its protein is CASSHPSMGGSSYNEQFF.

The chain carries TRBV4-2 and TRBJ2-5; 7 bases agree with TRBD2. Germline trimming cut 0 bases from V and 2 bases from J; bases unmatched to any gene: 6. The germline CDR1 and CDR2 sequences are LGHNA and YNFKEQ. The CDR3 totals 16 residues. The CDR3 bases are TGTGCCAGCAGCCAAGAGGGAAGGGACTATCAAGAGACCCAGTACTTC. This encodes CASSQEGRDYQETQYF.

V is TRBV20-1 and J is TRBJ1-2; D is perhaps TRBD1 (6 bases). The CDR3 has 15 amino acids. Trimming left V 4 bases short and J 5 bases short, with 20 bases between. Germline V lookup: CDR1 DFQATT, CDR2 SNEGSKA (reference sequence). The CDR3 is CSANPPGVSRYGYTF. The DNA of the CDR3 is TGCAGTGCTAATCCCCCAGGGGTTAGTAGGTATGGCTACACCTTC.